These 16 T cell receptor beta chains were sequenced from one sample in a study of blood T cell repertoires in COVID-19. Produced via immunoSEQ multiplex PCR; TCRdb's table is partial and in-frame only. The top ten clones hold roughly 3.2% of a sample with about 490,000 clones, approximately 83% of them seen once. The specimen was peripheral blood. The receptor set was obtained from a human donor in a cohort sampled during active COVID-19.

This chain links TRBV2 with TRBJ2-7, with TRBD2 matching over 7 bases. CDR1 is SNHLY and CDR2 is FYNNEI in the germline V gene. The CDR3 spans 15 residues. The trim removed 5 bases at V and 2 bases at J, leaving 9 bases unmatched. This chain's CDR3 is CASSTTGGRTYEQYF. The CDR3 nucleotides are TGTGCCAGCAGTACTACGGGAGGCCGGACCTACGAGCAGTACTTC.

CDR3 sequence: CASRQTGGNQPQHF. CDR3 bases: TGTGCCAGCAGGCAGACAGGGGGTAATCAGCCCCAGCATTTT. The gene calls are TRBV6-5 and TRBJ1-5; 9 positions match TRBD1. The CDR3 totals 14 residues. Unmatched junction bases numbered 4, after V lost 6 bases and J lost 4 bases. Germline CDR1 MNHEY, CDR2 SVGAGI.

This clone was seen a single time. The chain couples TRBV7-2 to TRBJ2-2; D not resolved. V lost 4 bases, J lost 5 bases, and 8 bases lay in between. The CDR3 spans 13 residues. The V gene's germline CDR1 is SGHTA and CDR2 FQGNSA. CDR3 coding DNA: TGTGCCAGCAGCTCTCCCCAGACCGGGGAGCTGTTTTTT. Protein sequence: CASSSPQTGELFF.

A few counts support this clone. The chain carries TRBV10-2 and TRBJ1-2; 10 positions match TRBD1. The CDR3 runs to 14 residues. CDR1 and CDR2 (germline): WSHSY, SAAADI. Trimming took 6 bases from V and 6 from J; bases not matched to a gene: 7. As DNA, the CDR3 is TGCGCCAGCAGAAAAGCCGGGACAGGGGATGGCTACACCTTC. Translated: CASRKAGTGDGYTF.

CDR3 nucleotide sequence: TGTGCCAGCAGCTTCCTAGCAGGCACAGATACGCAGTATTTT. This codes for CASSFLAGTDTQYF. This chain connects TRBV5-5 to TRBJ2-3, with a possible D match to TRBD2 (5 bases). Trimming pared 2 bases from V and 1 base from J, leaving 8 bases between. There are 14 residues in the CDR3. In germline, CDR1 is SGHKS, CDR2 YYEKEE (reference sequence).

The rearrangement joins TRBV28 to TRBJ1-5; TRBD1 matches 7 bases. CDR1 and CDR2 from the germline V gene are MDHEN and SYDVKM. Trimming took 5 bases from V and 0 from J; bases not matched to a gene: 7. This CDR3 is 16 amino acids long. The CDR3 reads CASSETGSNSNQPQHF. CDR3 DNA: TGTGCCAGCAGTGAGACAGGGAGCAATAGCAATCAGCCCCAGCATTTT.

This rearrangement joins TRBV29-1 to TRBJ2-3; no clear D gene. The V and J ends lost 4 bases and 1 base respectively, with 15 bases between them. CDR1 and CDR2 from the germline V gene are SQVTM and ANQGSEA. The CDR3 has 15 residues. The CDR3 spells CSVGGRVSGTDTQYF. CDR3 sequence (DNA): TGCAGCGTTGGAGGCAGAGTGTCTGGCACAGATACGCAGTATTTT.

The J gene is TRBJ2-7, the V gene TRBV10-3, with 7 bases identical to TRBD1. Per the germline V gene, CDR1 is ENHRY and CDR2 is SYGVKD. This CDR3 is built from 15 residues. After removal of 3 bases from V and 0 bases from J, the junction contained 5 bases not matched to a gene. The chain's CDR3 is CAISDHGQASYEQYF. In nucleotides, the CDR3 is TGTGCCATCAGTGATCACGGACAGGCCTCCTACGAGCAGTACTTC.

Here the CDR3 reads CASSLGAGAPEKLFF. The CDR3 DNA reads TGTGCCAGCAGCTTAGGGGCAGGGGCACCCGAAAAACTGTTTTTT. The chain has TRBV11-2 and TRBJ1-4; maybe TRBD1 (6 bases). CDR3 length equals 15 residues. With 1 base removed from V and 8 bases from J, the gap between germline ends came to 14 bases. Germline lookup yields CDR1 SGHAT and CDR2 FQNNGV.

The V gene is TRBV15, the J gene TRBJ2-1; D possibly corresponds to TRBD2 (5 bases). The CDR3 length is 17 residues. Germline values: CDR1 LNHNV, CDR2 YYDKDF (reference sequence). Deletions cut 1 base from V and 5 bases from J, with 18 bases between. For the CDR3, the DNA is TGTGCCACCAGCAGAGGGCAAAGCGGTCGAGAGAACAATGAGCAGTTCTTC. Protein: CATSRGQSGRENNEQFF.

V and J are TRBV27 and TRBJ2-5, with a weak D call TRBD1 (6 bases). With 2 bases removed from V and 0 bases from J, the gap between germline ends came to 10 bases. The CDR3 contains 15 residues. The germline gives CDR1 MNHEY, CDR2 SMNVEV (reference sequence). In nucleotides, the CDR3 is TGTGCCAGCAGTTTAGGACAGCTAGACCAAGAGACCCAGTACTTC. Translating gives CASSLGQLDQETQYF.

The gene calls are TRBV10-1 and TRBJ2-5; TRBD2 is a possible D gene (7 bases). This CDR3 is built from 12 residues. CDR1 is WNHNN, CDR2 SYGVQD, per germline (reference sequence). CDR3 nucleotide sequence: TGCGTGGGGGGGGCAGAACAAGAGACCCAGTACTTC. This translates into CVGGAEQETQYF.

The V gene is TRBV7-9, the J gene TRBJ2-5; TRBD1 might be the D (7 bases). Trimming left V 4 bases short and J 5 bases short, with 11 bases between. Per the germline V gene, CDR1 is SEHNR and CDR2 is FQNEAQ (reference sequence). This CDR3 is 13 amino acids long. Written as DNA, the CDR3 is TGTGCCAGCAGCTGGGGGGACAGCGAGACCCAGTACTTC. It codes for CASSWGDSETQYF.

On this clone itself: The same CDR3 arises from other DNA sequences in this sample as well. The chain recombines TRBV3-1 (or the pseudogene TRBV3-2) with TRBJ1-2, with a weak D call TRBD1 (5 bases). Trimming cost V 2 bases and J 2 bases, with 6 bases left between them. This CDR3 region has 13 residues. Looked up from germline, CDR1 is LGHDT and CDR2 is YNNKEL (reference sequence). The CDR3 here is CASSQQGNYGYTF. Written as DNA, the CDR3 is TGTGCCAGCAGCCAACAGGGAAACTATGGCTACACCTTC.

V usage is TRBV7-3 and J usage is TRBJ2-5; 9 bases fit TRBD1. The CDR3 runs 15 residues. V gave up 5 bases and J gave up 7 bases; unmatched junction bases: 11. Per germline, CDR1 SGHTA and CDR2 FQGTGA. The CDR3 DNA follows: TGTGCCAGCAGCCCGACAGGGGGTCTTCCTGGGACCCAGTACTTC. Encoded protein: CASSPTGGLPGTQYF.

V is TRBV6-4 and J is TRBJ1-2; 10 bases line up with TRBD1. V trimming: 3 bases; J trimming: 5 bases; junction bases outside the gene matches: 6. The germline V gene encodes CDR1 MRHNA and CDR2 SNTAGT. The CDR3 contains 15 residues. Here the CDR3 DNA reads TGTGCCAGCAGTGAAGGGGGACAGGGGATATATGGCTACACCTTC. Amino acid sequence: CASSEGGQGIYGYTF.